Described below is a single T cell receptor beta chain sequence and its context. Its antigen is not known. An overlapping HIV-1 Gag peptide pool stimulated these cells at about 1 ug/peptide/mL. Sorting selected CD4+ T cells upregulating both CD40 ligand and CD69. Suppressive ART was started during chronic HIV-1 infection in these adults. Donors had CD4+ T cell counts above 400 cells/uL and were CMV-seropositive. Stimulated PBMCs had first been depleted of CD8+ T cells. The record originates from a study of persistence of HIV-infected CD4 T cells. The immunoSEQ assay was version 4, run in survey mode. Clones were read by immunoSEQ multiplex PCR, and TCRdb kept only the in-frame ones, dropping some. The table includes 25,000 to 35,000 clones, approximately 70% detected once. CDR1 and CDR2 (germline): SGHTA, FQGNSA. The CDR3 length is 17 residues. V gave up 5 bases and J gave up 2 bases; unmatched junction bases: 13.

Study results and caveats: TCR oligoclonality correlated with proviral oligoclonality in the same sorted populations.

The sample in question was CD4+ T cells sorted from PBMCs after roughly 18-hour stimulation, obtained from a patient who received antiretroviral therapy. The chain employs TRBV7-2 and TRBJ2-3; 7 nucleotides match TRBD1. This receptor was identified in an adult man with HIV who was CMV-seropositive. The CDR3 reads CASSPARQGPFTDTQYF. CDR3 bases: TGTGCCAGCAGCCCCGCTCGACAGGGACCTTTCACAGATACGCAGTATTTT.